The rows below give T cell receptor beta chains drawn from one sample of a study of blood T cell repertoires in COVID-19. The protocol was immunoSEQ multiplex PCR, while the TCRdb copy is restricted to in-frame clones and leaves out a portion. The sample includes around 220,000 clones, 84% seen only once; the top ten take approximately 20%. The specimen sequenced was peripheral blood. These receptor sequences come from a man aged 30 to 45 with active or convalescent COVID-19. CDR3s include the opening cysteine and the closing phenylalanine or tryptophan. D genes are given only for firm matches. Expanded clones are given a class, and other clones once, few, many or no size at all.

clone_size	v_call	j_call	d_call	cdr3_nt	cdr3_aa
-	TRBV11-3	TRBJ2-2	-	TGTGCCAGCAGCTTAGGACTAAGAGGCACCGGGGAGCTGTTTTTT	CASSLGLRGTGELFF
-	TRBV2	TRBJ2-7	TRBD2	TGTGCCAGCAGTGAGACTAGCGGGTGGAACTACGAGCAGTACTTC	CASSETSGWNYEQYF
-	TRBV28	TRBJ1-2	-	TGTGCCAGCAGTTTTACAGGGATTTCCTATGGCTACACCTTC	CASSFTGISYGYTF
-	TRBV19	TRBJ1-1	-	TGTGCCAGTAGTGTCCCGGGTCCGAACACTGAAGCTTTCTTT	CASSVPGPNTEAFF
-	TRBV30	TRBJ1-3	-	TGTGCCTGGAACAGGAGGGGCTCCGTATCGGGAAACACCATATATTTT	CAWNRRGSVSGNTIYF
-	TRBV6-5	TRBJ1-2	-	TGTGCCAGCAGCACGGACAGAAGCTATGGCTACACCTTC	CASSTDRSYGYTF
-	TRBV11-2	TRBJ2-5	-	TGTGCCAGCAACGGGTACCAAGAGACCCAGTACTTC	CASNGYQETQYF
-	TRBV28	TRBJ1-2	TRBD1	TGTGCCAGCAGTCAGGCAAGGGGCAGGGGGGCCTATGGCTACACCTTC	CASSQARGRGAYGYTF
-	TRBV2	TRBJ2-2	TRBD1	TGTGCCAGCAGAACCGGGACAGATAACACCGGGGAGCTGTTTTTT	CASRTGTDNTGELFF
-	TRBV2	TRBJ2-3	TRBD1	TGTGCCAGCACCGGGACAGTAGCACGGGATACGCAGTATTTT	CASTGTVARDTQYF
-	TRBV15	TRBJ2-7	TRBD1	TGTGCCACCAGCAGAGTAGGACGGGACAGTCCCCAGAACGAGCAGTACTTC	CATSRVGRDSPQNEQYF
once	TRBV27	TRBJ1-1	-	TGTGCCAGCATCTCCCAGACAGGCCACGCTGAAGCTTTCTTT	CASISQTGHAEAFF
once	TRBV5-1	TRBJ1-4	-	TGCGCCAGCAGCATCGGACAGAGGTCCGATGAAAAACTGTTTTTT	CASSIGQRSDEKLFF
-	TRBV15	TRBJ2-3	TRBD2	TGTGCCACCAGCAGTCCTAGCGGCTCTCACAGATACGAGCAGTATTTT	CATSSPSGSHRYEQYF
-	TRBV6-5	TRBJ1-2	TRBD1	TGTGCCAGCAGTTACCGAGGGACAGGATATGGCTACACCTTC	CASSYRGTGYGYTF
-	TRBV11-2	TRBJ2-7	TRBD1	TGTGCCAGCAGCGTCGCAGGGACAGGGGGCTCCGAGCAGTACTTC	CASSVAGTGGSEQYF
-	TRBV25-1	TRBJ2-3	TRBD2	TGTGCCAGCAGTGAACCAGCGGGGATGACGTTAGATACGCAGTATTTT	CASSEPAGMTLDTQYF
-	TRBV30	TRBJ1-5	-	TGTGCCTGGAGTTATGGGCCCAGCAATCAGCCCCAGCATTTT	CAWSYGPSNQPQHF
few	TRBV5-1	TRBJ1-6	-	TGCGCCAGCAGCTTGGGACAGAATTCACCCCTCCACTTT	CASSLGQNSPLHF
-	TRBV19	TRBJ2-1	TRBD2	TGTGCCAGTAGTCCACGGGAGGACGGCTTTCGGGAGCAGTTCTTC	CASSPREDGFREQFF
-	TRBV3-1/TRBV3-2	TRBJ2-7	TRBD2	TGTGCCAGCGCCCGGGGGGGGGACACGAACTTC	CASARGGDTNF
-	TRBV6-5	TRBJ1-2	TRBD1	TGTGCCAGCAGCCAGACGACAGGGTTCTATGGCTACACCTTC	CASSQTTGFYGYTF
once	TRBV29-1	TRBJ2-7	-	TGCAGCGTTGTTGGAGATTCGCGGGAGCAGTACTTC	CSVVGDSREQYF
-	TRBV4-1	TRBJ1-2	-	TGCGCCAGCAGCCAAGATAGTGGGTGGGTGGCAGGGCACTATGGCTACACCTTC	CASSQDSGWVAGHYGYTF
-	TRBV7-9	TRBJ2-1	TRBD2	TGTGCCAGCAGCTTTCCTGAGCGGGGCCTTAATGAGCAGTTCTTC	CASSFPERGLNEQFF
-	TRBV20-1	TRBJ2-7	-	TGCAGTGCCACTTCTAGCGACGAGCAGTACTTC	CSATSSDEQYF
-	TRBV14	TRBJ2-2	TRBD2	TGTGCCAGCAGCCGGCTAGCGGGACCCGGGGAGCTGTTTTTT	CASSRLAGPGELFF
-	TRBV11-3	TRBJ2-3	-	TGTGCCAGCAGCTTAGAGGCCTCAGATACGCAGTATTTT	CASSLEASDTQYF
-	TRBV20-1	TRBJ1-2	-	TGCAGTGCCATTGACAGATATGGCTACACCTTC	CSAIDRYGYTF
-	TRBV7-2	TRBJ2-7	-	TGTGCCAGCAGCGCACAGGGTCGGGCCCTTCCGATCGAGCAGTACTTC	CASSAQGRALPIEQYF
once	TRBV7-2	TRBJ2-5	TRBD1	TGTGCCAGCAGCGCCTTGGACAGGGAGCCGGAGACCCAGTACTTC	CASSALDREPETQYF
-	TRBV6-6	TRBJ1-1	TRBD1	TGTGCCAGCTTCGGGACAGGGGGCGAGAACACTGAAGCTTTCTTT	CASFGTGGENTEAFF
-	TRBV30	TRBJ1-6	TRBD1	TGTGCCTGGAATCAGGGGGCCACACCCCTCCACTTT	CAWNQGATPLHF
-	TRBV6-5	TRBJ2-3	TRBD2	TGTGCCACCGCGGGGCTAGCGGGCACAGATACGCAGTATTTT	CATAGLAGTDTQYF
-	TRBV5-6	TRBJ2-7	TRBD1	TGTGCCAGCAGGGAACAGGGGACCCCCTACGAGCAGTACTTC	CASREQGTPYEQYF
many	TRBV6-2/TRBV6-3	TRBJ1-1	TRBD1	TGTGCCAGCAGTTTTTCCGGGACAGGGTCTGAAGCTTTCTTT	CASSFSGTGSEAFF
-	TRBV30	TRBJ2-4	TRBD2	TGTGCCTGGCAAGCGGGAGGGTCCCTAAACATTCAGTACTTC	CAWQAGGSLNIQYF
-	TRBV4-1	TRBJ2-7	-	TGCGCCAGCAGCCCAAGGGGGAGGGAGGGCCGCTACGAGCAGTACTTC	CASSPRGREGRYEQYF
-	TRBV7-2	TRBJ1-1	-	TGTGCCAGCAGGGGAGGGCACGGGACACCCACTCACACTGAAGCTTTCTTT	CASRGGHGTPTHTEAFF
few	TRBV4-2	TRBJ2-7	TRBD2	TGTGCCAGCAGCGCAGGACTAGCGGGAGCCTACGAGCAGTACTTC	CASSAGLAGAYEQYF
once	TRBV27	TRBJ2-7	TRBD1	TGTGCCAGCACCTTAGCGGCAGGGGGCCCCTACGAGCAGTACTTC	CASTLAAGGPYEQYF
-	TRBV5-1	TRBJ1-1	TRBD1	TGCGCCAGCAGCTCGGGAGGGGGCAACACTGAAGCTTTCTTT	CASSSGGGNTEAFF
-	TRBV12-3/TRBV12-4	TRBJ1-3	-	TGTGCCAGCAGTGACAGAAGAAACACCATATATTTT	CASSDRRNTIYF
-	TRBV4-3	TRBJ1-5	-	TGCGCCAGCAGCCAACAATGGGGGGGGAATCAGCCCCAGCATTTT	CASSQQWGGNQPQHF
-	TRBV15	TRBJ2-7	TRBD2	TGTGCCACCAGCCCTCGGACTAGCGGGAGTTACGAGCAGTACTTC	CATSPRTSGSYEQYF
once	TRBV19	TRBJ1-2	-	TGTGCCAGTAGTCCGGACCTGGGGGCATACTATGGCTACACCTTC	CASSPDLGAYYGYTF
-	TRBV4-3	TRBJ2-7	TRBD2	TGCGCCAGCAGCCAAGATCTTCGATTAGCGGGCAAAAGGGGTTACGAGCAGTACTTC	CASSQDLRLAGKRGYEQYF
-	TRBV5-1	TRBJ1-1	-	TGCGCCAGCAGCGACTCGGACACCTACACTGAAGCTTTCTTT	CASSDSDTYTEAFF
-	TRBV19	TRBJ1-2	-	TGTGCCAGTTCCATCGGCAGGGGTAACTATGGCTACACCTTC	CASSIGRGNYGYTF